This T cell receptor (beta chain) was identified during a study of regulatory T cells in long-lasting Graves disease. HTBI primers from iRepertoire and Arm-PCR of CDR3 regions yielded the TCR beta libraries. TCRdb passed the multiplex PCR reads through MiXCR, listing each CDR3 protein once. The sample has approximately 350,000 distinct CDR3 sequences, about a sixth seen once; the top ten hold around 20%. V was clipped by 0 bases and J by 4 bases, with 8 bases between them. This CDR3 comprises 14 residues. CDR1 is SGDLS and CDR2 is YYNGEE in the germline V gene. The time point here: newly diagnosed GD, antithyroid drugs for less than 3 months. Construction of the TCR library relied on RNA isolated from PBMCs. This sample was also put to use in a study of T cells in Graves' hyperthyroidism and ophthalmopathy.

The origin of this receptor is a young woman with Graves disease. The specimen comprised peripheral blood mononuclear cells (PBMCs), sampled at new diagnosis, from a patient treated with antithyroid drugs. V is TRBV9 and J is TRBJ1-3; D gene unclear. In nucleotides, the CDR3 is TGTGCCAGCAGCGTAGGTAGCGGGGGAAACACCATATATTTT. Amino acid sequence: CASSVGSGGNTIYF.